This is a list of T cell receptor beta chains from one sample in a study of cytomegalovirus exposure and HLA in healthy donors. Only in-frame clones appear in the TCRdb table, and some are missing; sequencing was by immunoSEQ multiplex PCR. This table holds about 110,000 clones, 60% to 85% found once. Sequencing was carried out using PBMCs. These receptors were obtained from a woman between 40 and 50 years old in good health and CMV-seropositive. Each CDR3 is given with its conserved first and last residue. A D gene is named only where the DNA matches it firmly. Size tells how often a clone was seen (once, few, many) or the class of an expanded clone, and some rows leave it out.

V	J	D	size	DNA	CDR3
TRBV6-5	TRBJ1-5	TRBD1	.	TGTGCCAGCAGGTTCCGTGACAGGGTAAATCAGCCCCAGCATTTT	CASRFRDRVNQPQHF
TRBV28	TRBJ2-7	.	.	TGTGCCAGCACCTCAGGGCCAGACATCTCCTACGAGCAGTACTTC	CASTSGPDISYEQYF
TRBV7-2	TRBJ2-7	TRBD2	few	TGTGCCAGCAGCATACTAGCGGGGGGTCCCTTCTACGAGCAGTACTTC	CASSILAGGPFYEQYF
TRBV28	TRBJ1-5	TRBD1	.	TGTGCCAGCAGTTCAGACAGGGCGTTTCAGCCCCAGCATTTT	CASSSDRAFQPQHF
TRBV7-8	TRBJ2-7	.	once	TGTGCCAGCAGCTTAGAATTGAGAGTGGGCTACGAGCAGTACTTC	CASSLELRVGYEQYF
TRBV19	TRBJ1-4	.	.	TGTGCCAGTACCCAACAGGGATCTGAAAAACTGTTTTTT	CASTQQGSEKLFF
TRBV27	TRBJ2-1	TRBD2	.	TGTGCCAGCAGCCAATTTAGCGGGGGGGCCGTTGGTGATGAGCAGTTCTTC	CASSQFSGGAVGDEQFF
TRBV14	TRBJ2-1	.	.	TGTGCCAGCAGCCAAGTCATCCGTAGCTCCTACAATGAGCAGTTCTTC	CASSQVIRSSYNEQFF
TRBV28	TRBJ2-2	.	.	TGTGCCAGCAGTTTCAGCGTCCCCGGGGAGCTGTTTTTT	CASSFSVPGELFF
TRBV11-2	TRBJ1-3	.	few	TGTGCCAGCAGCCCGGCGGGTGCCATATATTTT	CASSPAGAIYF
TRBV10-3	TRBJ2-5	.	.	TGTGCCATCAGTGAGTCGACGGGCAGGGAAGAGACCCAGTACTTC	CAISESTGREETQYF
TRBV6-1	TRBJ1-1	.	many	TGTGCCAGCAGTGAAACGGGGAACACTGAAGCTTTCTTT	CASSETGNTEAFF
TRBV7-9	TRBJ1-1	.	.	TGTTCCAGCACCACTCAGGTAGAAGCTTTCTTT	CSSTTQVEAFF
TRBV7-9	TRBJ2-5	.	.	TGTGCCAGCAGTTCCCGACAGACTCAAGAGACCCAGTACTTC	CASSSRQTQETQYF